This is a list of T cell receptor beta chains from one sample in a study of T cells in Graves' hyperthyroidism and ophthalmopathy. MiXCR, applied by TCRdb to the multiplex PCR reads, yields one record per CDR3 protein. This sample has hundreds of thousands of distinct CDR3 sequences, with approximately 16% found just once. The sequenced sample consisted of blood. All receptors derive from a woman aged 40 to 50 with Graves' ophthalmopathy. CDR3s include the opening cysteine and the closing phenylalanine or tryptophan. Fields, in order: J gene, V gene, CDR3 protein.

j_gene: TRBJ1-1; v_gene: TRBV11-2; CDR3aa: CASSLLDGMSEAFF
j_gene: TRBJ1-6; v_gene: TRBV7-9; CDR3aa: CASSSWTDNSPLHF
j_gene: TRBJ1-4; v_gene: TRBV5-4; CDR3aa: CASQSGTNEKLFF
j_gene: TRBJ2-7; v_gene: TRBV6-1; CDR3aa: CASCEQTYGQYF
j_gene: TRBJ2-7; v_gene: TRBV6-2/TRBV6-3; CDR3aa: CASSPRGHEQYF
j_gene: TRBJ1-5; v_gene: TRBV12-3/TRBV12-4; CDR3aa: CASSPIGGQPQHF
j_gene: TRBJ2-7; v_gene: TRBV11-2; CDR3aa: CASSLDDFSYEQYF
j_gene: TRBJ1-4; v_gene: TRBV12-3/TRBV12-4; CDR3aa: CASSFPGHQDATNEKLFF
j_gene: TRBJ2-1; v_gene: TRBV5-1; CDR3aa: CASSAVAGYNEQFF
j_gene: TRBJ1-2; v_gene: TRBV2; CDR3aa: CASIGGVSYTF
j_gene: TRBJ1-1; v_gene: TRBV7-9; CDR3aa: CASSLVQALEAFF
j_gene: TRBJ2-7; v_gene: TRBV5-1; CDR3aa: CARSSGDLRAYEQYF
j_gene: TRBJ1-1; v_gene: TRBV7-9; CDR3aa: CASSTQGGSTEAFF
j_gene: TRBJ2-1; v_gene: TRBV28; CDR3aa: CASSLSGVDEQFF
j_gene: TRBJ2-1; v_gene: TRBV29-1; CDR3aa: CSVEGALWGDHNEQFF
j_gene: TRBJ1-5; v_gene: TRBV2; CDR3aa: CASSEIKSSAGNQPQHF
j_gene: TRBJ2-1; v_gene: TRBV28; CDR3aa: CASIQQGKNEQFF
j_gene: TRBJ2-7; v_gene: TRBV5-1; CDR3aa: CASSFGPGSYEQYF
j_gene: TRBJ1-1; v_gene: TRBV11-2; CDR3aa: CASSSKTVPPAAFF
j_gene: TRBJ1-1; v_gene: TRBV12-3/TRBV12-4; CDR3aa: CASSRVLDTEAFF
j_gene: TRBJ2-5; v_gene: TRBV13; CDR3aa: CASSLGLAGGGGAQETQYF
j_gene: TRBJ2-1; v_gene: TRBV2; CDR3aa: CASSPRRTGTVNNEQFF
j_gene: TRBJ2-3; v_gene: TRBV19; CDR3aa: CVSSGYADTQYF
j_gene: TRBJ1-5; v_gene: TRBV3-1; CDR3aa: CASSPGTGSYQPQHF